The subject of this entry is one TCR beta chain. This entry comes from a study of blood T cell repertoires in COVID-19. As for the study in general: The United States, Italy and Spain supplied acute and convalescent COVID-19 samples. Sample material is recorded as cDNA or gDNA derived from T cells, B-cell-depleted T cells, or PBMCs.

Recruits, aged roughly 18 to 90 years, lived in 25 or so US areas. Cohorts were based on clinical histories the participants reported. Losses at the gene ends were 5 bases for V and 2 bases for J; bases not matched to a gene: 5. Germline V gene data show CDR1 as MNHEY and CDR2 as SVGAGI. The CDR3 is made up of 14 amino acids. Only in-frame clones appear in the TCRdb table, and some are missing; sequencing was by immunoSEQ multiplex PCR. In the table there are 150,000 to 200,000 clones, 88% of which are singletons. This clonotype was sampled from a woman aged 18-29 years who had recovered from COVID-19. This chain joins TRBV6-5 and TRBJ2-7, with 8 bases that match TRBD1. Sample: PBMCs or T cells enriched from blood (not recorded which). Here the CDR3 DNA reads TGTGCCAGCAGTCTCCGGGACAGGACCTACGAGCAGTACTTC. It codes for CASSLRDRTYEQYF.